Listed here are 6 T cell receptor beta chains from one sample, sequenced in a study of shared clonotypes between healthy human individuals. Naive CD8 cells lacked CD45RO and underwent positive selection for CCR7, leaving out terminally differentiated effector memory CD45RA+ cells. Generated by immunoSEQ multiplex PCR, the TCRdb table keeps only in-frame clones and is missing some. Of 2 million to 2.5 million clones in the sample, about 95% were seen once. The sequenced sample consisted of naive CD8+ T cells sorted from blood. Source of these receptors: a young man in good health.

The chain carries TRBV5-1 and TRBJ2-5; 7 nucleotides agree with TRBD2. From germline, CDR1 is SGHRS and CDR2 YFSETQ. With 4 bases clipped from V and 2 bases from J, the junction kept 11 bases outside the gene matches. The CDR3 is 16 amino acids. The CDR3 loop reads CASSPWAAGPQETQYF. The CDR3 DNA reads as TGCGCCAGCAGCCCTTGGGCAGCGGGACCGCAAGAGACCCAGTACTTC. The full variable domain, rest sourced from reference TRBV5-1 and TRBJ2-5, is KAGVTQTPRYLIKTRGQQVTLSCSPISGHRSVSWYQQTPGQGLQFLFEYFSETQRNKGNFPGRFSGRQFSNSRSEMNVSTLELGDSALYLCASSPWAAGPQETQYFGPGTRLLVL.

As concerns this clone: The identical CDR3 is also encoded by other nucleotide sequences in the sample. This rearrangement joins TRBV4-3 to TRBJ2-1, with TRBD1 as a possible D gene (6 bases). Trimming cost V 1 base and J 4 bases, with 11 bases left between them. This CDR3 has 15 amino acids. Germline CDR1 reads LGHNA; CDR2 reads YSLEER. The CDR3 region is CASSQGGQGYNEQFF. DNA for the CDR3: TGCGCCAGCAGCCAAGGAGGGCAGGGGTACAATGAGCAGTTCTTC.

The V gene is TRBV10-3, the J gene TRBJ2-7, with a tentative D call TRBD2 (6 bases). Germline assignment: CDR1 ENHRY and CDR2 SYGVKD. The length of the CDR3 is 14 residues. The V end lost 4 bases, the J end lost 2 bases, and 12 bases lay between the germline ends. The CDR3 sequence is CAISGGNPAYEQYF. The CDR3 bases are TGTGCCATCAGTGGCGGGAACCCAGCCTACGAGCAGTACTTC.

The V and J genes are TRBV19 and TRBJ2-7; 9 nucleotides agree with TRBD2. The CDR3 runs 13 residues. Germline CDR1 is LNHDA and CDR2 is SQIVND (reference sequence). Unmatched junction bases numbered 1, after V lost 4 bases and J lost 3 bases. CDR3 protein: CASSKTSGYEQYF. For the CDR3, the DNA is TGTGCCAGTAGTAAGACTAGCGGCTACGAGCAGTACTTC.

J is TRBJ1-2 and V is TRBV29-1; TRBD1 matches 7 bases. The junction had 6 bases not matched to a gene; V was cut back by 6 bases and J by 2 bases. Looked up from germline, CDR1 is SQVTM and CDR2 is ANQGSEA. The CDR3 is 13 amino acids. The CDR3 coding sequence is TGCAGCGTGACCACAGGGGAGAACTATGGCTACACCTTC. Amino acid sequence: CSVTTGENYGYTF. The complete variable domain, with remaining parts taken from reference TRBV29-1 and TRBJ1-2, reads SAVISQKPSRDICQRGTSLTIQCQVDSQVTMMFWYRQQPGQSLTLIATANQGSEATYESGFVIDKFPISRPNLTFSTLTVSNMSPEDSSIYLCSVTTGENYGYTFGSGTRLTVV.

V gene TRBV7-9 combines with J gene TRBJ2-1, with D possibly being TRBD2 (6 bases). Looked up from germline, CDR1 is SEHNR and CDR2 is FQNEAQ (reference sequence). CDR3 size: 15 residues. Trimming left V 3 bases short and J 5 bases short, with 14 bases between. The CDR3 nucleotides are TGTGCCAGCAGCTTGGGGGGAGCTCGAGACAATGAGCAGTTCTTC. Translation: CASSLGGARDNEQFF. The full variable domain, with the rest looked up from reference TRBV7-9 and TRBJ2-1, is DTGVSQNPRHKITKRGQNVTFRCDPISEHNRLYWYRQTLGQGPEFLTYFQNEAQLEKSRLLSDRFSAERPKGSFSTLEIQRTEQGDSAMYLCASSLGGARDNEQFFGPGTRLTVL.